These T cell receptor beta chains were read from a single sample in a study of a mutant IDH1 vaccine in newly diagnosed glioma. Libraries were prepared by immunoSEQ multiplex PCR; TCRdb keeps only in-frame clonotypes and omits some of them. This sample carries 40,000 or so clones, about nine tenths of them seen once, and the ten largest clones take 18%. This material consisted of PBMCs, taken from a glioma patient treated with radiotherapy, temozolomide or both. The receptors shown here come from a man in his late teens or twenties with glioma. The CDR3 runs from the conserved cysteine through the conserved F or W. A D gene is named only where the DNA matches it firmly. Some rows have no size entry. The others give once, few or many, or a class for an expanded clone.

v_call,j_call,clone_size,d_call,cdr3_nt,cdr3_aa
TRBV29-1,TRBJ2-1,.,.,TGCAGCGTTGAACCTTCGGGGGAGCAGTTCTTC,CSVEPSGEQFF
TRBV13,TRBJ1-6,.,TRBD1,TGTGCCAGCAGCCGACAGGGGGCGAATTCACCCCTCCACTTT,CASSRQGANSPLHF
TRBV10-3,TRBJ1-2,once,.,TGTGCCATCAGTGAGTCGAAGGGGGGCTCCTATGGCTACACCTTC,CAISESKGGSYGYTF
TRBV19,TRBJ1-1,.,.,TGTGCCAGTAGGGCGGGAAACACTGAAGCTTTCTTT,CASRAGNTEAFF
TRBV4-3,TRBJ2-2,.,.,TGCGCCAGCAGCCAACTCCCAGCCCGACAGACGAACACCGGGGAGCTGTTTTTT,CASSQLPARQTNTGELFF
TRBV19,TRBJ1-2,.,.,TGTGCCAGTAGTCCGGACTGGGGTGGCTACACCTTC,CASSPDWGGYTF
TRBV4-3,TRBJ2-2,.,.,TGCGCCAGCAGCCAAGTGATGGTGATTAACACCGGGGAGCTGTTTTTT,CASSQVMVINTGELFF
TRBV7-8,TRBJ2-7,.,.,TGTGCCAGCAGCTTAGACGACAGGATCACCTACGAGCAGTACTTC,CASSLDDRITYEQYF
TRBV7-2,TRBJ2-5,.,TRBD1,TGTGCCAGCAGCTCCGATAGGGGGCGGGAGACCCAGTACTTC,CASSSDRGRETQYF
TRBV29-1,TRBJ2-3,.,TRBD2,TGCAGCGTTGCTAGCGGCGCAGATACGCAGTATTTT,CSVASGADTQYF
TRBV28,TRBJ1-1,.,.,TGTGCCAGCAGACCACGCATTGAAACTGAAGCTTTCTTT,CASRPRIETEAFF
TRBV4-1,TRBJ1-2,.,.,TGCGCCAGCAGCCAAGAGGCAGACCCCTTAAGAGGCTACACCTTC,CASSQEADPLRGYTF
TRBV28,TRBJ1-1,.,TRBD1,TGTGCCAGCAGTCGGCCCGGGACAGGGGGCTACACTGAAGCTTTCTTT,CASSRPGTGGYTEAFF
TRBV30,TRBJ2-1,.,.,TGTGCCTGGATACGTCGGAATCCCTACAATGAGCAGTTCTTC,CAWIRRNPYNEQFF
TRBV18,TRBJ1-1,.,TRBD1,TGTGCCAGCTCGGCGGGACAGGGGACCACTGAAGCTTTCTTT,CASSAGQGTTEAFF
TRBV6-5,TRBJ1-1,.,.,TGTGCCAGCAGCCCCGGGCCTATTAGAACTGAAGCTTTCTTT,CASSPGPIRTEAFF
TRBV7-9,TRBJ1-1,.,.,TGTGCCAGCAGCTGGGGGAGTACTGAAGCTTTCTTT,CASSWGSTEAFF
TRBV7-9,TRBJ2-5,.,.,TGTGCCACCTCGAAATGGAATCAAGAGACCCAGTACTTC,CATSKWNQETQYF
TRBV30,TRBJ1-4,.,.,TGTGCCTGGAGTTTTAGTGCAACTAATGAAAAACTGTTTTTT,CAWSFSATNEKLFF
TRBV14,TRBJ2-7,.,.,TGTGCCAGCAGCCAAGGGAACGGGTTCGAGCAGTACTTC,CASSQGNGFEQYF
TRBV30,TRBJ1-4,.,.,TGTGCCTGGAGTATCGTGGTTTGGGAAAAACTGTTTTTT,CAWSIVVWEKLFF